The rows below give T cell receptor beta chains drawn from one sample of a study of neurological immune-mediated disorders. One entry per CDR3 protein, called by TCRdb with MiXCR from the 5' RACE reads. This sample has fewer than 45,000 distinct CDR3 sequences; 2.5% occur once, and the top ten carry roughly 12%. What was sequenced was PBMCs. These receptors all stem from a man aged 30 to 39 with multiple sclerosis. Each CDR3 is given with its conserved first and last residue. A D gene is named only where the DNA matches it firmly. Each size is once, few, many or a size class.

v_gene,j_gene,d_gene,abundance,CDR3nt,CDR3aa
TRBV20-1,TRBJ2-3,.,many,TGCAGTGCTAGAGGTCACAGGCAGAACACAGATACGCAGTATTTT,CSARGHRQNTDTQYF
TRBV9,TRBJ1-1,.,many,TGTGCCAGCACAAGCACCGGGACAACGGGCACTGAAGCTTTCTTT,CASTSTGTTGTEAFF
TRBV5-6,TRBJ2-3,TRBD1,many,TGTGCCAGCAGCTCCGACCGGGACAGGGGTTACACAGATACGCAGTATTTT,CASSSDRDRGYTDTQYF
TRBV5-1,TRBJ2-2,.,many,TGCGCCAGCAGCTTGGGGGGCCACACCGGGGAGCTGTTTTTT,CASSLGGHTGELFF
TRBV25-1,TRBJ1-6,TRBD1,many,TGTGCCAGCGTAGGGGGCACGTCCTATAATTCACCCCTCCACTTT,CASVGGTSYNSPLHF
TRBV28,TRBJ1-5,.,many,TGTGCCAGCAGTTTAGTGGGGTTAGGCAATCAGCCCCAGCATTTT,CASSLVGLGNQPQHF
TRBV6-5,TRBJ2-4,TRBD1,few,TGTGCCAGCAGTACGACAGGGGTCGGCAAAAACATTCAGTACTTC,CASSTTGVGKNIQYF
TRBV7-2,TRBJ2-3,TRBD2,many,TGTGCCAGCTGTCTAGCGGGTAGCACAGATACGCAGTATTTT,CASCLAGSTDTQYF
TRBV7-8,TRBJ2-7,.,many,TGTGCCAGCAGCTCAGAGGGGGGTGCGTCCTACGAGCAGTACTTC,CASSSEGGASYEQYF
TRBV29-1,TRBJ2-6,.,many,TGCAGCGTTCTGTACCGGGTCCCGAGCTCTGGGGCCAACGTCCTGACTTTC,CSVLYRVPSSGANVLTF
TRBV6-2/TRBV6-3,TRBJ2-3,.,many,TGTGCCAGCAGACGGCGAACCACAGATACGCAGTATTTT,CASRRRTTDTQYF
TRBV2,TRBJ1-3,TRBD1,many,TGTGCCAGCAGTGCGACAGGGGGAGGATACACCATATATTTT,CASSATGGGYTIYF
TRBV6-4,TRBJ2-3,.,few,TGTGCCAGCAGTGCTGGTCGGGACAGCACAGATACGCAGTATTTT,CASSAGRDSTDTQYF
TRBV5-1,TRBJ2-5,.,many,TGCGCCAGCAGACACCAAGAGACCCAGTACTTC,CASRHQETQYF
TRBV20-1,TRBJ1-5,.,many,TGCAGTGCTAGGACCGACCGGAGGAGCAATCAGCCCCAGCATTTT,CSARTDRRSNQPQHF
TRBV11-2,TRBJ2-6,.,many,TGTGCCAGCAGCACCACAGCCTCTGGGGCCAACGTCCTGACTTTC,CASSTTASGANVLTF
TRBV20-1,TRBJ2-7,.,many,TGCAGTGCCTCCCGCTGGCCGGGGCGCATGGAGGACGAGCAGTACTTC,CSASRWPGRMEDEQYF